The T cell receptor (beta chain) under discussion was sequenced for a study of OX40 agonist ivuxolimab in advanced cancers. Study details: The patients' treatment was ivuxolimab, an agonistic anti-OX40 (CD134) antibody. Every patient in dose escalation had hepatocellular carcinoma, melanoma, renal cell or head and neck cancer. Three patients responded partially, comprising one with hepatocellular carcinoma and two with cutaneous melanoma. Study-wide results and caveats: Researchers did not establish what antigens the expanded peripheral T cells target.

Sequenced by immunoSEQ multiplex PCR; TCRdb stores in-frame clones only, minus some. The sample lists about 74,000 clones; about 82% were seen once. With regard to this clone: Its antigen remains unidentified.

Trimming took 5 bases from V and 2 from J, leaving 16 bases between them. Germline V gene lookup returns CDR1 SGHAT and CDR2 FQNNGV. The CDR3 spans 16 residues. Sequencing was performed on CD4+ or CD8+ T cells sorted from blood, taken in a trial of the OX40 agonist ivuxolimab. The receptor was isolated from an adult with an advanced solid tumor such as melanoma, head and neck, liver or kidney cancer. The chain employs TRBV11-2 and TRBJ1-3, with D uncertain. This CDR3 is CASSLDLGSAGNTIYF. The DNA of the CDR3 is TGTGCCAGCAGCCTCGATTTGGGGAGCGCTGGAAACACCATATATTTT.